Reported below is one TCR beta chain. Its antigen is not identified. This entry belongs to a study of cytomegalovirus exposure and HLA in healthy donors. Study-wide findings and caveats: Certain sequence variants were highly shared and formed a cluster, and this cluster was likely a sequencing artifact. Listed as cytomegalovirus-associated were roughly 180 TCR beta chains. Earlier results showed most TCR beta V segments being productive about 87% or about 30% of the time.

Samples came from healthy bone marrow donors. The germline gives CDR1 MDHEN, CDR2 SYDVKM. The junction had 7 bases not matched to a gene; V was cut back by 4 bases and J by 4 bases. There are 16 residues in the CDR3. 60 Vbeta and 13 Jbeta primers were used in PCR. Clones were read by immunoSEQ multiplex PCR, and TCRdb kept only the in-frame ones, dropping some. The data show about 130,000 clones, over 70% seen once. The chain is built from TRBV28 and TRBJ2-1; 10 nucleotides line up with TRBD2. This clonotype originated in a man aged 35 to 55 in good health and CMV-seropositive. The material sequenced was PBMCs. The CDR3 coding sequence is TGTGCCAGCAGTTCCCCAGCGGGAGGGCAGTACAATGAGCAGTTCTTC. Protein sequence: CASSSPAGGQYNEQFF.